This T cell receptor beta chain was documented in a study of early T cells in non-severe SARS-CoV-2 infection. At the level of the study: Unsorted whole-blood RNA was sequenced in bulk, leaving chains unpaired.

Unique molecular identifier tags were affixed to discrete cDNA molecules. TCRdb used MiXCR to reprocess the 5' RACE reads, holding one entry per CDR3 protein. The data show more than 65,000 distinct CDR3 sequences, about 4.9% seen once. This clonotype came up a few times. The sample in question was whole blood, obtained at baseline. The receptor was derived from an adult who was a healthcare worker with PCR-confirmed SARS-CoV-2 infection or an uninfected control (not recorded which). The donor label of this sample is uncertain.

CDR3 nucleotides: TGCAGCGCCCACAGGGGGACACGATATGGCTACACCTTC. Amino acids: CSAHRGTRYGYTF. The chain recombines TRBV29-1 with TRBJ1-2; 8 bases fit TRBD1. The CDR3 is 13 residues long. Germline V gene data show CDR1 as SQVTM and CDR2 as ANQGSEA. With V trimmed by 7 bases and J by 5 bases, 9 bases remained unmatched.